These 14 T cell receptor beta chains came from one sample sequenced in a study of blood T cell repertoires in COVID-19. Profiled with immunoSEQ multiplex PCR; TCRdb holds only in-frame clones, not every one. The table shows approximately 70,000 clones, with roughly nine tenths occurring only once. The specimen was peripheral blood. Receptor source: a man between 65 and 85 years old with active COVID-19.

This chain uses TRBV11-2 with TRBJ2-3; D is possibly TRBD2 (6 bases). This CDR3 is 15 amino acids long. Trimming pared 2 bases from V and 3 bases from J, leaving 12 bases between. Germline V gene sequence: CDR1 SGHAT, CDR2 FQNNGV. CDR3 in DNA: TGTGCCAGCAGCTTATGGGGACTGACGACAGATACGCAGTATTTT. Protein sequence: CASSLWGLTTDTQYF.

This sequence joins TRBV5-6 and TRBJ2-1; D is perhaps TRBD2 (6 bases). Trimming took off 5 bases at V and 4 bases at J, with 19 bases between the two ends. This CDR3 has 16 residues. The germline CDR1 and CDR2 sequences are SGHDT and YYEEEE. The CDR3: CASSLGLTKAYNEQFF. DNA for the CDR3: TGTGCCAGCAGTCTAGGACTAACGAAAGCTTACAATGAGCAGTTCTTC.

The rearrangement uses TRBV4-2 and TRBJ2-1; D is unresolved. Germline CDR1 reads LGHNA; CDR2 reads YNFKEQ. V lost 1 base and J 4 bases, leaving 5 bases between the germline ends. The CDR3 contains 13 residues. The CDR3 here is CASSQAQYNEQFF. The CDR3 DNA is TGTGCCAGCAGCCAAGCCCAATACAATGAGCAGTTCTTC.

This clone has a handful of counts. The V gene is TRBV30, the J gene TRBJ1-2; 9 bases match TRBD1. CDR1 GTSNPN and CDR2 SVGIG come from the germline V gene (reference sequence). The V segment lost 2 bases and the J segment 4 bases; nucleotides outside the gene matches: 8. The CDR3 sequence is 15 residues long. CDR3 protein: CAWSPPTGGFYGYTF. As DNA, the CDR3 is TGTGCCTGGAGTCCACCCACAGGGGGCTTCTATGGCTACACCTTC.

The chain joins TRBV5-4 to TRBJ2-3, with TRBD2 as a possible D gene (5 bases). Germline-derived CDR1 and CDR2 are SGHNT and YYREEE (reference sequence). The CDR3 sequence is 13 residues long. V lost 4 bases and J lost 5, with 11 bases in between. This CDR3 reads CASSQRVGDTQYF. The CDR3 DNA follows: TGTGCCAGCAGCCAGAGGGTGGGAGATACGCAGTATTTT.

The chain recombines TRBV7-3 with TRBJ2-5; 7 bases align to TRBD2. The CDR3 runs to 13 residues. V shed 4 bases, J shed 5 bases, and the junction held 4 bases outside the gene matches. CDR1 SGHTA and CDR2 FQGTGA come from the germline V gene. In DNA form, the CDR3 reads TGTGCCAGCAGCTCGGCCGGGGGGGAGACCCAGTACTTC. It encodes CASSSAGGETQYF.

The chain combines TRBV19 with TRBJ1-4; 12 bases match TRBD1. The CDR3 is 15 residues long. Germline V gives CDR1 LNHDA, CDR2 SQIVND (reference sequence). Trimming took 3 bases from V and 6 from J; bases not matched to a gene: 2. In DNA form, the CDR3 reads TGTGCCAGTAGTATGGGACAGGGGGCGGATGAAAAACTGTTTTTT. It translates to CASSMGQGADEKLFF.

This sequence joins TRBV12-3 or TRBV12-4 and TRBJ1-5; TRBD1 is a possible D gene (6 bases). The length of the CDR3 is 13 residues. V lost 0 bases and J lost 10, with 10 bases in between. The CDR3 region is CASSLAIGGPQHF. CDR3 nucleotide sequence: TGTGCCAGCAGTTTAGCGATTGGGGGCCCCCAGCATTTT.

The chain is built from TRBV30 and TRBJ1-2; no reliable D call. Germline V gives CDR1 GTSNPN, CDR2 SVGIG (reference sequence). V was trimmed by 8 bases and J by 2 bases, leaving 18 bases between them. This CDR3 has 14 amino acids. The CDR3 loop reads CARRGGRSNYGYTF. CDR3 nucleotides: TGTGCCCGACGTGGAGGGAGGTCGAACTATGGCTACACCTTC.

The V call is TRBV14, the J call TRBJ2-7; no firm D call. Germline V gene data show CDR1 as SGHDN and CDR2 as FVKESK. The CDR3 sequence is 14 residues long. V was cut by 2 bases and J by 0 bases, with 8 bases left in between. CDR3 in amino acids: CASSQLVGSYEQYF. CDR3 coding DNA: TGTGCCAGCAGCCAACTCGTCGGCTCCTACGAGCAGTACTTC.

The V and J genes are TRBV6-5 and TRBJ1-3, with D perhaps TRBD1 (6 bases). Germline V gene lookup returns CDR1 MNHEY and CDR2 SVGAGI. The CDR3 extends over 13 amino acids. V lost 6 bases and J 4 bases, leaving 10 bases between the germline ends. The CDR3 spells CASRTGTGNTIYF. CDR3 nucleotides: TGTGCCAGCAGAACCGGGACAGGAAACACCATATATTTT.

The genes are TRBV20-1 and TRBJ2-5; a possible D gene is TRBD2 (5 bases). V lost 3 bases, J lost 3 bases, and 14 bases lay in between. Per the germline V gene, CDR1 is DFQATT and CDR2 is SNEGSKA (reference sequence). The CDR3 contains 14 residues. The DNA for the CDR3 is TGCAGTGCTAGTCGAGGTAGCGCGGAAGAGACCCAGTACTTC. It translates to CSASRGSAEETQYF.

The chain uses TRBV12-3 or TRBV12-4 and TRBJ2-1; TRBD2 matches 7 bases. V lost 4 bases and J lost 10; bases outside the gene matches: 4. The CDR3 extends over 12 amino acids. In DNA form, the CDR3 reads TGTGCCAGCAGTTGGTTCGGGGGGGAGCAGTTCTTC. Encoded protein: CASSWFGGEQFF.

The chain carries TRBV28 and TRBJ2-7; the match to TRBD1 covers 7 bases. The CDR3 is made up of 15 amino acids. Losses at the gene ends were 6 bases for V and 2 bases for J; bases not matched to a gene: 10. Looked up from germline, CDR1 is MDHEN and CDR2 is SYDVKM. The CDR3 loop reads CASSPAGTVPYEQYF. The CDR3 DNA reads TGTGCCAGCAGCCCGGCCGGGACAGTCCCCTACGAGCAGTACTTC.